The following is a T cell receptor (beta chain) sequence with its context. This entry is derived from a study of cytomegalovirus exposure and HLA in healthy donors. CDR3 length equals 16 residues. Germline lookup yields CDR1 LNHDA and CDR2 SQIVND (reference sequence). With V trimmed by 5 bases and J by 8 bases, 8 bases remained unmatched. The PCR made use of 60 Vbeta and 13 Jbeta primers. Profiled with immunoSEQ multiplex PCR; TCRdb holds only in-frame clones, not every one. The repertoire holds about 150,000 clones, with 86% as singletons. The sequenced sample consisted of PBMCs. The chain combines TRBV19 with TRBJ2-1; the match to TRBD2 covers 14 bases. The sequence was obtained from a woman aged 18-35 years in good health and CMV-seronegative. The CDR3 DNA is TGTGCCAGTAGTTGGTCCGGGACTAGCGGGAGACATGAGCAGTTCTTC. Translated, it gives CASSWSGTSGRHEQFF.